This T cell receptor beta chain stems from a study of CXCR3-negative and CXCR3-positive naive CD8 T cells (dated by TCRdb to the late 2010s). In the study overall: In total, some 140 million TRB reads were obtained, which works out to roughly 1.5 +/- 0.3 million reads per library. Data from ten or so donors, pooled across two independent experiments, went into the diversity and physicochemical repertoire analyses. For the TRBV-TRBJ cluster analysis, the naive subsets came from 5 or 6 donors, while the memory cells came from 3 donors. Study-wide conclusions, independent of this receptor: Comparably high repertoire diversity was found in both naive subsets, whereas much lower repertoire diversity was found in memory CD8+ T cells. Compared with CXCR3-negative naive cells, CXCR3-positive naive cells had TRB CDR3s with higher hydrophobicity (lower Kidera factor 4), lower energy, and higher strength and volume indices. Because surface CD5, which has been linked to self-reactivity in mice, was comparable between naive subsets, TCR interaction strength was also inferred from TRB CDR3 physicochemical properties. Within the same donor, TRBV-TRBJ usage looked similar between naive CXCR3-negative and CXCR3-positive cells, but memory cells had distinct patterns. Because CXCR3 expression was partially decreased after cryopreservation, freshly isolated PBMCs were used for most assays.

Turning to this clonotype: The antigen it binds to is not known.

This sample was sequenced with a NextSeq 550. The Human TCR Profiling Kit (MiLaboratory) was used to make UMI-labeled 5' RACE TRB cDNA libraries. The full amount of extracted RNA was used for cDNA synthesis, and the full amount of resulting cDNA was used for PCR amplification. Libraries were prepared in parallel using an identical number of PCR cycles. In the source study's methods: With a minimum of two reads required per UMI, MIGEC and MiXCR pulled out about 49,000 +/- 11,000 unique UMI-labeled TRB cDNA molecules from each library. Each library averaged roughly 36,000 +/- 9,600 functional in-frame TRB CDR3 nucleotide clonotypes without stop codons. After downsampling to 5000 UMI-labeled TRB molecules per sample, diversity metrics such as normalized Shannon-Wiener and Chao1 were calculated in VDJtools. VDJtools was used to calculate clonotype-size-weighted physicochemical properties of the central five CDR3 residues, namely interaction energy, strength, volume and Kidera factor 4. TCRdb reprocessed the reads, reporting each CDR3 protein sequence once and no DNA. V and J calls and clone size were set by TCRdb, not the authors. This sample's clone table shows approximately 66,000 distinct CDR3 sequences. The top ten hold over 1.3% of the sample.

CDR1 and CDR2, looked up from the germline V gene, are MDHEN and SYDVKM. The CDR3 has 14 amino acids, counting the end cysteine and phenylalanine. The DNA is not on file. Each CD8+ T cell subset was flow-sorted in triplicate, with 300,000 cells per subset placed directly into RLT lysis buffer. To exclude memory contaminants, naive CD8+ T cells were stringently defined as CD45RO-CCR7+CD27+CD95-. Peripheral blood mononuclear cells were isolated from buffy coats using standard density gradient centrifugation. Naive CXCR3-negative and CXCR3-positive CD8+ T cells were flow-sorted on a FACSAria III. Total RNA was extracted from sorted cells using an RNeasy Mini Kit.

Sequenced sample: naive CXCR3- CD8+ T cells from blood. This specimen's cell subset or site label, per the study, means: CD45RO-CCR7+CD27+CD95- naive CD8+ T cells lacking CXCR3 (TNR3-). This receptor chain uses TRBV28 and TRBJ1-2; TCRdb indicates TRBD1, and absent DNA this call remains unverified. This TCR derives from a human donor in good health. Some clones in this sample may be carry-over from other donors' samples. The CDR3 here reads CASSPGQGAYGYTF.